The clone carrying this TCR beta chain was found a few times. Its antigen is unidentified. This entry belongs to a study of beta chain features in type 1 diabetes. Study overall: No patient-donor differences in age, gender, total cells or subset yield. Across all samples, some 98 million sorted cells were examined.

Study-wide results and limits: Among patients with Type 1 diabetes, TCRB CDR3s were moderately but significantly shorter in every one of the four CD4+ subsets. Naive, central memory and Treg TCRB repertoires seemed to resemble each other more closely in patients than they did in healthy donors.

Germline CDR1 is MDHEN and CDR2 is SYDVKM. CDR3 length: 17 amino acids. The J segment lost 5 bases and the V segment lost 5 bases, leaving 10 bases of the junction unmatched. Reverse transcribing all isolated RNA meant expressed TCRB transcripts were sequenced. Some clones are missing from TCRdb's copy, which holds only in-frame ones; the method was immunoSEQ multiplex PCR. The sample has about 270,000 clones, roughly an eighth seen once. The chain recombines TRBV28 with TRBJ2-1; the match to TRBD1 covers 12 bases. The specimen was naive CD4+ T cells from blood. This sequence was found in a man aged 25-45 years with type 1 diabetes. CDR3 DNA: TGTGCCAGCAGTCTCCACTCCGGGACAGGGGGCAACAATGAGCAGTTCTTC. Amino acid sequence: CASSLHSGTGGNNEQFF.